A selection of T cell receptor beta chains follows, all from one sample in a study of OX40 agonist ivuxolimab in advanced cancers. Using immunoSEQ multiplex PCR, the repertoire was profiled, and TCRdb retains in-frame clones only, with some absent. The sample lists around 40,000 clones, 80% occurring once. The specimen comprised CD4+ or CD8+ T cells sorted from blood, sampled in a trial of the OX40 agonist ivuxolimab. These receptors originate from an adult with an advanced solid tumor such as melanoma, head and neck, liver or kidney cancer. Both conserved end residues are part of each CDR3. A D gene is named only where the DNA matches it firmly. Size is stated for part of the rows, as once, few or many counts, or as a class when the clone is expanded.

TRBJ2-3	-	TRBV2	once	TGTGCCAGCAGTGAAGGACACCATACGCAGTATTTT	CASSEGHHTQYF
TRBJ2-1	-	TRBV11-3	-	TGTGCCAGCAGCCGATACGCGACGGGCTACGGTGAGCAGTTCTTC	CASSRYATGYGEQFF
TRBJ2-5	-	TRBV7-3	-	TGTGCCAGCAGCTTAAGTACCCAAGAGACCCAGTACTTC	CASSLSTQETQYF
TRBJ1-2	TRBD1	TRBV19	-	TGTGCCAGTGGGGACTACAGGGGGCCTGGCTACACCTTC	CASGDYRGPGYTF
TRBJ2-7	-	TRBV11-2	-	TGTGCCAGCAGCTTAGGGCGGTACGAGCAGTACTTC	CASSLGRYEQYF
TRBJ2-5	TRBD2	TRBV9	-	TGTGCCAGCAGCGAGACTAGCGGGAGGCAGACCCAGTACTTC	CASSETSGRQTQYF
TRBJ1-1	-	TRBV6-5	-	TGTGCCAGCAACAGGCCAAACACTGAAGCTTTCTTT	CASNRPNTEAFF
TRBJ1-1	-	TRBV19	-	TGTGCCAGTAGTACCGGGGTACAGAACACTGAAGCTTTCTTT	CASSTGVQNTEAFF
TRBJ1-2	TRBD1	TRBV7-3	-	TGTGCCAGCAGCTTATCGGCGGCAGGGGGTGGCTACACCTTC	CASSLSAAGGGYTF
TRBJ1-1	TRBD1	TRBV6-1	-	TGTGCCAGCAGTAACGACAGGGGGTTTGAAGCTTTCTTT	CASSNDRGFEAFF
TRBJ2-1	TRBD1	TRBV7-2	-	TGTGCCAGCAGCTTAGGTGGGACAGGGTGGTTCTTC	CASSLGGTGWFF
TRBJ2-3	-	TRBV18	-	TGTGCCAGCTCACCCCTTGAGGGAGCCTACACAGATACGCAGTATTTT	CASSPLEGAYTDTQYF
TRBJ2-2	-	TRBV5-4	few	TGTGCCAGCAGCTTGGGGCAGGACCAAAACACCGGGGAGCTGTTTTTT	CASSLGQDQNTGELFF
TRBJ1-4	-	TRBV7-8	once	TGTGCCAGCAGCTTCCGCGGTTGGTGGGAGGGGCAGGGTGAAAAACTGTTTTTT	CASSFRGWWEGQGEKLFF
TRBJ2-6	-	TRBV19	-	TGTGCCAGTAGTATAGCAGGGACTGGGGCCAACGTCCTGACTTTC	CASSIAGTGANVLTF
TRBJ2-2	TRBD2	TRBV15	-	TGTGCCACTCAGCGGGAGGGTGACACCGGGGAGCTGTTTTTT	CATQREGDTGELFF
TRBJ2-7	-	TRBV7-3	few	TGTGCCAGCAGCTTACAGGACGGGAGCTCCTACGAGCAGTACTTC	CASSLQDGSSYEQYF